This TCR beta chain appears in the sequencing data of a study of blood T cell repertoires in COVID-19. Original data processing: Counts of nucleated cells, estimated from reference gene primer amplification, were obtained. The protocol was immunoSEQ multiplex PCR, while the TCRdb copy is restricted to in-frame clones and leaves out a portion. V and J calls and clone size are those listed in that table; D and trimming were worked out from the DNA. The table lists about 130,000 clones, about nine tenths of them singletons. Ages ranged from about 18 to 100 years, with residence in under 25 US areas. Allocation to cohorts depended on clinical history reported by the participants. Donors in Cohort 3 counted as recovered after two negative PCRs, clearance, or symptom resolution. The CDR3 has 15 amino acids. V dropped 2 bases and J dropped 5 bases, with 12 bases sitting between them. The germline V gene has CDR1 MNHNS and CDR2 SASEGT.

V is TRBV6-1 and J is TRBJ2-2; a weak D match, TRBD2 (6 bases). The TCR originated in a man aged 50 to 59 who had recovered from COVID-19. Sequencing input: PBMCs or T cells enriched from blood (not recorded which). The CDR3 loop is CASSEYQGGTGELFF. In DNA form, the CDR3 reads TGTGCCAGCAGTGAATACCAGGGAGGAACCGGGGAGCTGTTTTTT.